Each of the 16 T cell receptor beta chains below was sequenced from the same sample in a study of spatial heterogeneity in lung cancer. Documented time point: sample taken at primary tumor resection. No cell sorting; template was whole RNA from tumor, lung tissue or PBMC. A single record per CDR3 protein comes from TCRdb applying MiXCR to the 5' RACE reads. The sample includes 25,000 or so distinct CDR3 sequences, approximately 5% of them seen just once. The material sequenced was PBMCs, taken at surgery. These receptors came from a male donor with early-stage non-small cell lung cancer.

This clonotype has ten or more counts. This chain joins TRBV11-2 and TRBJ2-3, with TRBD2 identical over 13 bases. CDR1 is SGHAT, CDR2 FQNNGV, per germline. The CDR3 consists of 18 residues. Trimming cost V 1 base and J 1 base; bases outside gene matches: 5. CDR3: CASSLAWTSGSGTDTQYF. The CDR3 region has the DNA TGTGCCAGCAGCTTAGCCTGGACTAGCGGGAGCGGCACAGATACGCAGTATTTT.

This clonotype appeared many times. The V call is TRBV3-2, the J call TRBJ2-1; the table assigns TRBD1, which was not confirmed against the DNA. TRBV3-2 is a known pseudogene. This CDR3 is built from 14 residues. The CDR3 DNA sequence: TGTGCCAGCAGCCAAGACCCAATGACAGGGAATGAGTTCTTC. Translated: CASSQDPMTGNEFF.

This clonotype was observed many times. This chain uses TRBV7-2 with TRBJ1-2, with TRBD1 as a possible D gene (5 bases). Germline assignment: CDR1 SGHTA and CDR2 FQGNSA. The CDR3 has 14 amino acids. Trimming pared 0 bases from V and 4 bases from J, leaving 9 bases between. The CDR3 nucleotides read TGTGCCAGCAGCTTAGCTAGTCAGGGCTATGGCTACACCTTC. Translating it yields CASSLASQGYGYTF.

This clonotype was recorded at least ten times. This chain joins TRBV5-1 and TRBJ2-3; tentative D call: TRBD1 (5 bases). This CDR3 spans 16 amino acids. From germline, CDR1 is SGHRS and CDR2 YFSETQ. The V gene lost 0 bases and the J gene lost 0 bases, with 11 bases spanning the gap. This CDR3 reads CASSLGWGSSTDTQYF. The CDR3 coding sequence is TGCGCCAGCAGCTTGGGATGGGGCTCTAGCACAGATACGCAGTATTTT.

This clonotype was seen repeatedly, ten times or more. The V call is TRBV6-5, the J call TRBJ1-5; tentative D call: TRBD1 (5 bases). There are 13 residues in the CDR3. From germline, CDR1 is MNHEY and CDR2 SVGAGI. V was cut by 6 bases and J by 3 bases, with 9 bases left in between. The CDR3 loop reads CASSRQNNQPQHF. DNA of the CDR3: TGTGCCAGCAGCCGACAGAACAATCAGCCCCAGCATTTT.

This clonotype was seen many times. The J gene is TRBJ2-1, the V gene TRBV12-3 or TRBV12-4; a possible D gene is TRBD2 (6 bases). Between the trimmed V and J ends, which lost 7 bases and 0 bases, there was a span of 13 bases. The CDR3 has 15 residues. CDR3 in amino acids: CASKTSPSSYNEQFF. As DNA, the CDR3 is TGTGCCAGCAAAACTAGCCCGAGCTCCTACAATGAGCAGTTCTTC.

This clonotype came up many times. The chain combines TRBV6-5 with TRBJ2-7, with TRBD1 matching 9 bases. The CDR3 is 15 amino acids. V lost 6 bases, J lost 0 bases, and 6 bases stayed unmatched. The germline gives CDR1 MNHEY, CDR2 SVGAGI. The DNA for the CDR3 is TGTGCCAGCAGAGTCGGACAGGGGACCTCCTACGAGCAGTACTTC. Protein sequence: CASRVGQGTSYEQYF.

Worth noting for this clonotype: This may stem from a read error, because a much larger clone lies one nucleotide away. V usage is TRBV4-1 and J usage is TRBJ2-3; D is undetermined. The germline V gene has CDR1 MGHRA and CDR2 YSYEKL. With 0 bases removed from V and 5 bases from J, the gap between germline ends came to 15 bases. The CDR3 consists of 16 residues. In DNA form, the CDR3 reads TGCGCCAGCAGCCAAGATATTCACCGGGTAGTAGATACGCAGTATTTT. Its translation is CASSQDIHRVVDTQYF.

Ten or more counts support this clonotype. The chain joins TRBV30 to TRBJ2-7; TRBD2 aligns across 14 bases. After removal of 0 bases from V and 1 base from J, the junction contained 2 bases not matched to a gene. Germline CDR1 is GTSNPN and CDR2 is SVGIG (reference sequence). This CDR3 is built from 16 residues. For the CDR3, the DNA is TGTGCCTGGAGTGTTGGGACTAGCGGGAGATCCTACGAGCAGTACTTC. Amino acids: CAWSVGTSGRSYEQYF.

In this sample, this clonotype turned up many times. The CDR3 DNA reads as TGTGCCAGCAGTTTCCTGGCTCCCAATGGCGAGCAGTACTTC. This sequence encodes CASSFLAPNGEQYF. V is TRBV12-3 or TRBV12-4 and J is TRBJ2-7, with D unresolved. Trimming stripped 3 bases from V and 6 bases from J, with 15 bases between. The CDR3 is 14 residues long.

This clonotype was seen ten or more times. The chain links TRBV18 to TRBJ1-4, with D maybe TRBD1 (5 bases). V lost 5 bases and J lost 0, with 16 bases in between. The CDR3 contains 17 residues. Per the germline V gene, CDR1 is KGHSH and CDR2 is LQKENI. The CDR3 spells CASSDQGRSATNEKLFF. The CDR3 nucleotides are TGTGCCAGCTCAGACCAGGGACGATCTGCAACTAATGAAAAACTGTTTTTT.

This clonotype was counted at least ten times. The CDR3 DNA sequence: TGCAGTGCTAGAAGGGGGAACAGGCGGAGCTCCTACGAGCAGTACTTC. Encoded protein: CSARRGNRRSSYEQYF. This chain joins TRBV20-1 and TRBJ2-7; possible D gene TRBD1, 6 bases. Trimming pared 2 bases from V and 0 bases from J, leaving 17 bases between. Germline loops: CDR1 DFQATT, CDR2 SNEGSKA (reference sequence). This CDR3 contains 16 residues.

Of note for this clonotype: At one of its ends the junction is not consistent with the germline gene, which may arise from a read error. CDR3 DNA: TGCAGTGCTAGCCGCGGACCCCGTAATCAAAAACTGTTTTTT. This sequence encodes CSASRGPRNQKLFF. V is TRBV20-1 and J is TRBJ1-4; D unclear. The CDR3 contains 14 residues. Germline lookup yields CDR1 DFQATT and CDR2 SNEGSKA (reference sequence).

This clonotype was seen ten or more times. This sequence joins TRBV5-4 and TRBJ2-3; D gene ambiguous. Per the germline V gene, CDR1 is SGHNT and CDR2 is YYREEE (reference sequence). V was cut by 4 bases and J by 13 bases, with 19 bases left in between. The CDR3 totals 13 residues. The CDR3 DNA follows: TGTGCCAGCAGCATTGCCGGGCCCCCCGATAAGTATTTT. Amino acid sequence: CASSIAGPPDKYF.

This clonotype was observed at least ten times. V is TRBV6-1 and J is TRBJ1-2; 8 nucleotides match TRBD1. The CDR3 length is 14 residues. The J segment lost 6 bases and the V segment lost 6 bases, leaving 9 bases of the junction unmatched. CDR1 MNHNS and CDR2 SASEGT come from the germline V gene. The CDR3 sequence: CASRAADRVNGYTF. CDR3 nucleotides: TGTGCCAGCAGGGCCGCGGACAGGGTGAATGGCTACACCTTC.

This clonotype was detected many times. The chain joins TRBV28 to TRBJ1-4; D remains ambiguous. Germline values: CDR1 MDHEN, CDR2 SYDVKM. This CDR3 region has 14 residues. V lost 3 bases to trimming and J lost 7 bases, with 12 bases between them. The CDR3 loop is CASSFLSGFEKLFF. CDR3 sequence (DNA): TGTGCCAGCAGTTTCTTGTCGGGGTTTGAAAAACTGTTTTTT.